This TCR beta chain was recovered during a study of cytomegalovirus exposure and HLA in healthy donors. Study-wide findings and caveats: Rare TCR sequences dominated, though some public TCRs recurred in many donors. HLA allele associations emerged for some 16,000 TCR beta sequences in a later analysis, at 0.05 false discovery rate. Reported findings show TCR beta sequences accurately forecast HLA-A and HLA-B alleles in most subjects.

With regard to this clone: Its specificity is not known.

PCR employed 60 Vbeta and 13 Jbeta primers. The repertoire was sequenced with immunoSEQ multiplex PCR; TCRdb's copy has only in-frame clones and lacks some. The sample lists roughly 150,000 clones, 65% to 80% occurring once. The CDR3 is made up of 10 amino acids. CDR1 and CDR2 from the germline V gene are MNHNY and SVGAGI (reference sequence). The V end lost 8 bases, the J end lost 7 bases, and 9 bases lay between the germline ends. The TCR sequence derives from a male donor in good health and CMV-seronegative. The sequenced material came from PBMCs. The chain links TRBV6-6 to TRBJ2-7, with D tentatively TRBD2 (6 bases). This CDR3 is CASRGKEQYF. The CDR3 coding sequence is TGTGCCAGCCGGGGGAAAGAGCAGTACTTC.